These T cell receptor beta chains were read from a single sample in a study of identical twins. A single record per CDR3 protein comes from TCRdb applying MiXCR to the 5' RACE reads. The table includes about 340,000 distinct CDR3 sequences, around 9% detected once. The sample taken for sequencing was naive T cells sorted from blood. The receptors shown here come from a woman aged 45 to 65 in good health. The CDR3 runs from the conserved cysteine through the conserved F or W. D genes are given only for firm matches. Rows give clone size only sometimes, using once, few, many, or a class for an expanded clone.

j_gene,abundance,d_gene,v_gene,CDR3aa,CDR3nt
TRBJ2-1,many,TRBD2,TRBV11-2,CASSTTLAGVANEQFF,TGTGCCAGCAGCACGACCCTAGCGGGAGTAGCCAATGAGCAGTTCTTC
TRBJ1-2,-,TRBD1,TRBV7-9,CASSSPTGLYGYTF,TGTGCCAGCAGCTCTCCGACAGGGCTCTATGGCTACACCTTC
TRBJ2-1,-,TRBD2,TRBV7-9,CASKGTRLAPITNSYNEQFF,TGTGCCAGCAAGGGTACGAGACTAGCACCGATTACTAACTCCTACAATGAGCAGTTCTTC
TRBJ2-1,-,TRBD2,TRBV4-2,CASSQLVAGGLYNEQFF,TGTGCCAGCAGCCAATTGGTAGCGGGAGGCCTCTACAATGAGCAGTTCTTC
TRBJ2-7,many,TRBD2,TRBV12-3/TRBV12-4,CASSHELAGGPYEQYF,TGTGCCAGCAGCCACGAACTAGCGGGAGGGCCTTACGAGCAGTACTTC
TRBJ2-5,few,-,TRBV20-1,CSASSGEETQYF,TGCAGTGCTTCTTCAGGGGAAGAGACCCAGTACTTC
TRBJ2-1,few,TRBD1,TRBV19,CASRATGGPLNEQFF,TGTGCCAGTAGGGCGACAGGGGGCCCCCTCAATGAGCAGTTCTTC
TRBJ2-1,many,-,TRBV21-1,CASSKVLTSGRESSYNEQFF,TGTGCCAGCAGCAAAGTTCTCACTAGCGGGAGGGAAAGCTCCTACAATGAGCAGTTCTTC
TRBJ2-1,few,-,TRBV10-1,CASSESLDEQFF,TGCGCCAGCAGTGAGTCCCTGGATGAGCAGTTCTTC
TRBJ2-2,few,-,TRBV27,CASSLTGSPNTGELFF,TGTGCCAGCAGTTTAACAGGGTCCCCGAACACCGGGGAGCTGTTTTTT
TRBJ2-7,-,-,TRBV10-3,CAIRGGNEQYF,TGTGCCATCAGGGGTGGGAACGAGCAGTACTTC
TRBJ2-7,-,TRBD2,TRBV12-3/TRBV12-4,CASRPSGIDYEQYF,TGTGCCAGCAGACCGAGCGGGATTGACTACGAGCAGTACTTC
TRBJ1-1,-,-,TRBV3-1,CASSLFLSNTEAFF,TGTGCCAGCAGCCTATTCCTTTCGAACACTGAAGCTTTCTTT
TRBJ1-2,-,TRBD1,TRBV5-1,CASSPGQGAHYGYTF,TGCGCCAGCAGCCCCGGACAGGGGGCCCACTATGGCTACACCTTC